The T cell receptor (beta chain) described here comes from a study of blood T cells in healthy people across ages (dated by TCRdb to about 2015). In the study overall: In model experiments, template switching captured roughly one uniquely barcoded TCR beta cDNA molecule for every two T cells. The donors were divided into four age groups: young (average approximately 17 years), middle-aged (about 39), aged (around 59) and long-lived (around 80). To avoid experimental bias, donors of different ages were randomly spread across the sequencing lanes. To track age-related changes in TCR beta repertoire diversity, the study relied on deep sequencing normalized with unique cDNA molecular identifiers. For two donors (one aged 18 to 30 and one aged 80 or older), the study analyzed two additional independent replicas of 1 million unique cDNA reads from the same blood draw. What the study reported, not specific to this receptor: Compared with the aged group, the long-lived group had more naive CD4+ T cells, fewer expanded clones and increased TCR diversity, suggesting age selection. Total diversity estimates from one million sequenced T cells were considered lower bounds and underestimates. Conclusive comparison of naive and antigen-experienced compartments was prevented by the profiling of bulk unsorted PBMCs. Donor CMV infection status was unknown, potentially confounding age-related changes in expanded clonotypes. A strong correlation was found between observed TCR beta diversity and the percentage of naive T cells measured by flow cytometry. As age increased, observed TCR beta diversity per million T cells dropped in a roughly linear way, and a significant reduction was already evident by age 40.

Library creation used 5' RACE. The sequencing machine was an Illumina HiSeq 2500. A second PCR of 7 to 11 cycles was performed with a sample-barcoded 5' primer and a J-beta primer mix. Each TCR beta cDNA molecule received a unique molecular identifier from a template-switch 5' adaptor carrying 12 random nucleotides. At least 3 million CDR3-containing paired-end reads were obtained from each sample. First-strand cDNA was synthesized from all RNA with the Mint cDNA synthesis kit, primed by a TRBC-specific oligonucleotide. Following uracil-DNA glycosylase treatment, a first 18-cycle PCR with universal primers M1SS and BC2_uni_R was performed on all cDNA. Regarding the original processing steps: For normalization, 1 million high-quality reads, each with a distinct molecular identifier, were randomly selected from each sample. Reads with shared molecular identifiers were discarded instead of being binned into consensus sequences. CDR3 identification, clonotype clustering and error correction used MiTCR with a Q25 quality threshold and the strictest error-elimination algorithm. A nonparametric unseen species model with Euler transformation was used to estimate lower-bound total TCR beta diversity. TCRdb reran the public reads through fastp at Q25 and MiXCR, keeping productive beta chains. Each CDR3 protein appears once, grouped with its most common genes and DNA. TCRdb's processing, not the authors', yielded these V and J calls. A total of hundreds of thousands of distinct CDR3 sequences appear in this sample, around 45% of them only once. The ten largest account for 30% to 40% of the sample.

Trimming removed 4 bases from V and 0 bases from J; the gene matches leave 13 bases unexplained. The germline V gene yields MGHDK for CDR1 and SYGVNS for CDR2. The CDR3 runs 18 amino acids, cysteine and phenylalanine included. Of all the DNA, just the CDR3 is kept, 54 bases in frame from base 1. The roughly 39 donors, aged about 6 to 95 years, were systemically healthy Caucasian individuals from Russia. Each donor gave ten milliliters of peripheral blood, drawn into EDTA-treated Vacutainer tubes. Ficoll-Paque density-gradient centrifugation was used to isolate PBMCs, with at least 6 million per sample. Total RNA was extracted from PBMCs with Trizol reagent, with at least 6 micrograms obtained per sample. For every donor, flow cytometry on a PBMC aliquot measured the percentage of naive CD45RAhigh/CD27high T cells. This clonotype is categorized as medium-sized (0.01 to 0.1%). There is no known antigen for this receptor. No quality values exist for individual bases; no much larger clone is one base distant.

The chain employs TRBV25-1 and TRBJ2-7; 9 nucleotides in the junction match TRBD1. The receptor was derived from a woman aged 60 to 75 in good health. The specimen was blood. Here is the DNA: TGTGCCAGCAGTGTCCGGGACAGGGAGGCCCCCAGCTCCTACGAGCAGTACTTC. Its translation reads: CASSVRDREAPSSYEQYF.